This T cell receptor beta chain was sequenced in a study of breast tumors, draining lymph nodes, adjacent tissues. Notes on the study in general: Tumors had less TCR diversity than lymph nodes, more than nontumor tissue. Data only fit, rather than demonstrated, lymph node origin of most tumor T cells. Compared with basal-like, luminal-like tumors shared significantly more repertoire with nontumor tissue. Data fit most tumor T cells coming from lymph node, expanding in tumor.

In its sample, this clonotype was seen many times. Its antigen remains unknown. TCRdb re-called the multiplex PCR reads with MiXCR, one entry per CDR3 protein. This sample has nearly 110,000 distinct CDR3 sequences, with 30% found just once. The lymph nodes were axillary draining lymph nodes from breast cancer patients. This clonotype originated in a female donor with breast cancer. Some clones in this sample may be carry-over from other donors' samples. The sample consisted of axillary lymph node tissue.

The CDR3: CASKSNTGELFF. CDR3 DNA sequence: TGTGCCAGCAAATCCAACACCGGGGAGCTGTTTTTT. This chain links TRBV7-3 with TRBJ2-2; D remains ambiguous. V was clipped by 7 bases and J by 2 bases, with 5 bases between them. The CDR3 is 12 amino acids. Germline V gene sequence: CDR1 SGHTA, CDR2 FQGTGA.